These T cell receptor beta chains were read from a single sample in a study of cytomegalovirus exposure and HLA in healthy donors. Clones were sequenced by immunoSEQ multiplex PCR, and TCRdb holds only the in-frame ones, with some missing. This sample has approximately 98,000 clones, with 95% found just once. Sequenced input: PBMCs. The receptors come from a young woman in good health and CMV-seronegative. The CDR3 runs from the conserved cysteine through the conserved F or W. D genes are given only for firm matches. Clone size is stated in some rows and not others, as once, few, many or a class when expanded.

clone size | J gene | D gene | V gene | CDR3 protein | CDR3 DNA
. | TRBJ2-7 | . | TRBV7-2 | CASSAILASEQYF | TGTGCCAGCAGCGCGATACTAGCTAGCGAGCAGTACTTC
. | TRBJ2-1 | . | TRBV6-1 | CASSEGAGQYNEQFF | TGTGCCAGCAGTGAAGGGGCAGGGCAGTACAATGAGCAGTTCTTC
once | TRBJ2-5 | TRBD1 | TRBV5-8 | CASSTGQGNVPQETQYF | TGTGCCAGCAGCACCGGACAGGGGAATGTCCCCCAAGAGACCCAGTACTTC
. | TRBJ2-5 | TRBD2 | TRBV15 | CATSRGRGGVMGTQYF | TGTGCCACCAGCCGTGGGCGGGGGGGCGTTATGGGGACCCAGTACTTC
. | TRBJ2-2 | . | TRBV4-2 | CASSLAVELGSGELFF | TGTGCCAGCAGCCTCGCTGTGGAACTCGGGTCCGGGGAGCTGTTTTTT
. | TRBJ2-3 | . | TRBV21-1 | CASSKEARDSDTQYF | TGTGCCAGCAGCAAAGAGGCCAGGGACTCAGATACGCAGTATTTT
. | TRBJ2-2 | . | TRBV27 | CASGTSNTGELFF | TGTGCCAGCGGGACTTCTAACACCGGGGAGCTGTTTTTT
. | TRBJ2-7 | . | TRBV19 | CASSTAAGLLTYEQYF | TGTGCCAGTAGTACGGCGGCGGGGCTCCTTACCTACGAGCAGTACTTC
. | TRBJ2-3 | . | TRBV5-5 | CASSSGGRDTQYF | TGTGCCAGCAGCTCAGGTGGAAGAGATACGCAGTATTTT
. | TRBJ1-1 | . | TRBV4-1 | CASSQGGGRFTAEAFF | TGCGCCAGCAGCCAAGGCGGGGGCCGCTTCACGGCTGAAGCTTTCTTT
. | TRBJ2-2 | . | TRBV7-9 | CASSLTRGPTGELFF | TGTGCCAGCAGCTTAACAAGAGGGCCTACCGGGGAGCTGTTTTTT
. | TRBJ2-3 | TRBD2 | TRBV2 | CASRAGTSGKRTDTQYF | TGTGCCAGCAGGGCCGGGACTAGCGGGAAGCGCACGGATACGCAGTATTTT
once | TRBJ1-5 | TRBD1 | TRBV15 | CATSSAITGVNQPQHF | TGTGCCACCAGCAGCGCTATTACAGGGGTTAATCAGCCCCAGCATTTT
once | TRBJ2-3 | TRBD2 | TRBV27 | CASSVLAGHLTDTQYF | TGTGCCAGCAGCGTCTTAGCGGGACACCTCACAGATACGCAGTATTTT
. | TRBJ1-3 | TRBD1 | TRBV9 | CASSEGQGGRNTIYF | TGTGCCAGCAGCGAAGGACAGGGGGGAAGAAACACCATATATTTT
. | TRBJ2-7 | . | TRBV29-1 | CSVENSLDEQYF | TGCAGCGTTGAAAACAGTCTTGACGAGCAGTACTTC
. | TRBJ2-7 | . | TRBV5-8 | CASRRMISRDYEQYF | TGTGCCAGCAGGAGGATGATTTCTAGAGACTACGAGCAGTACTTC
. | TRBJ1-4 | . | TRBV28 | CASSFGTRNEKLFF | TGTGCCAGCAGTTTTGGGACACGGAATGAAAAACTGTTTTTT
. | TRBJ1-4 | TRBD1 | TRBV7-9 | CASSLSPDDRASNEKLFF | TGTGCCAGCAGCTTATCACCTGACGACAGGGCCTCTAATGAAAAACTGTTTTTT
. | TRBJ2-2 | . | TRBV11-2 | CASSLRTVTGELFF | TGTGCCAGCAGCCTACGGACAGTGACCGGGGAGCTGTTTTTT
. | TRBJ1-6 | . | TRBV5-1 | CASTTDSDNSPLHF | TGCGCCAGCACCACAGACAGTGATAATTCACCCCTCCACTTT
. | TRBJ1-2 | . | TRBV7-2 | CASSLDRGGGYTF | TGTGCCAGCAGCTTAGATCGGGGTGGCGGCTACACCTTC
. | TRBJ1-1 | TRBD1 | TRBV7-2 | CASSPRGNEAFF | TGTGCCAGCAGTCCCAGGGGGAATGAAGCTTTCTTT
. | TRBJ2-1 | . | TRBV2 | CASSEFGRNNEQFF | TGTGCCAGCAGTGAGTTCGGTAGAAACAATGAGCAGTTCTTC
. | TRBJ2-1 | . | TRBV21-1 | CASSRLCSYNEQFF | TGTGCCAGCAGCAGGCTTTGCTCCTACAATGAGCAGTTCTTC
once | TRBJ2-6 | TRBD1 | TRBV28 | CASSLYRGLLSGANVLTF | TGTGCCAGCAGTTTGTATAGGGGGCTCCTCTCGGGGGCCAACGTCCTGACTTTC
. | TRBJ2-2 | TRBD1 | TRBV13 | CASSPGSGRGFNTGELFF | TGTGCCAGCAGCCCAGGGTCTGGCAGGGGGTTTAACACCGGGGAGCTGTTTTTT
. | TRBJ2-7 | . | TRBV6-5 | CASSSGRGAGEQYF | TGTGCCAGCAGTTCCGGACGGGGGGCGGGGGAGCAGTACTTC
. | TRBJ1-1 | . | TRBV28 | CASSTPLQGSEAFF | TGTGCCAGCAGTACCCCGTTACAGGGAAGTGAAGCTTTCTTT
few | TRBJ1-6 | . | TRBV7-8 | CASSFRSLNSPLHF | TGTGCCAGCAGCTTTCGGAGCCTTAATTCACCCCTCCACTTT
. | TRBJ2-3 | . | TRBV20-1 | CSARRTDTQYF | TGCAGTGCTAGACGGACAGATACGCAGTATTTT
. | TRBJ1-2 | . | TRBV9 | CASSVEVGRGNNGYTF | TGTGCCAGCAGCGTAGAAGTGGGCAGGGGTAATAATGGCTACACCTTC
. | TRBJ2-1 | . | TRBV9 | CASSASSHYNEQFF | TGTGCCAGCAGCGCGTCTAGTCATTACAATGAGCAGTTCTTC
once | TRBJ2-7 | TRBD2 | TRBV5-6 | CASEKLAGVTYEQYF | TGTGCCAGCGAAAAACTAGCGGGGGTTACCTACGAGCAGTACTTC
. | TRBJ1-1 | TRBD1 | TRBV10-3 | CAIKPQQGATEAFF | TGTGCCATAAAACCGCAACAGGGGGCCACTGAAGCTTTCTTT
. | TRBJ2-7 | . | TRBV27 | CASSLGALYEQYF | TGTGCCAGCAGTTTGGGGGCCCTCTACGAGCAGTACTTC
. | TRBJ2-1 | TRBD2 | TRBV10-3 | CATIAGGTYNEQFF | TGTGCCACCATAGCGGGGGGAACCTACAATGAGCAGTTCTTC
once | TRBJ1-5 | . | TRBV6-1 | CASKIRQHNQPQHF | TGTGCAAGCAAGATCCGACAGCACAATCAGCCCCAGCATTTT
. | TRBJ2-1 | TRBD2 | TRBV7-9 | CASSHLAGGIYNEQFF | TGTGCCAGCAGTCATCTAGCGGGGGGAATTTACAATGAGCAGTTCTTC
. | TRBJ1-1 | . | TRBV2 | CASRNGRGNTEAFF | TGTGCCAGTAGAAACGGTAGGGGAAACACTGAAGCTTTCTTT
. | TRBJ1-5 | . | TRBV10-3 | CAISDGAGRPQHF | TGTGCCATCAGTGACGGAGCCGGCAGGCCCCAGCATTTT
. | TRBJ2-1 | . | TRBV7-5 | CARSLGDRGANEQFF | TGTGCCAGAAGCTTAGGAGACAGGGGGGCTAATGAGCAGTTCTTC
. | TRBJ1-1 | . | TRBV29-1 | CSVANTEAFF | TGCAGCGTAGCAAACACTGAAGCTTTCTTT
. | TRBJ2-5 | TRBD2 | TRBV19 | CASSTRLAGDGETQYF | TGTGCCAGTAGTACCCGACTAGCGGGGGATGGGGAGACCCAGTACTTC
once | TRBJ2-7 | TRBD1 | TRBV28 | CASSSRDRKDYEQYF | TGTGCCAGCAGTTCCCGGGACAGGAAAGATTACGAGCAGTACTTC
. | TRBJ2-7 | TRBD2 | TRBV19 | CASSIDLGTSSYEQYF | TGTGCCAGTAGTATAGATCTCGGGACTAGCTCCTACGAGCAGTACTTC
few | TRBJ1-2 | . | TRBV19 | CASSRTGTPGYGYTF | TGTGCCAGTAGTAGAACCGGGACACCCGGTTATGGCTACACCTTC
. | TRBJ2-1 | TRBD2 | TRBV4-1 | CASSQVLAGVSNEQFF | TGCGCCAGCAGCCAAGTACTAGCGGGGGTGAGTAATGAGCAGTTCTTC
. | TRBJ1-1 | TRBD1 | TRBV7-6 | CASSLKAGGETEAFF | TGTGCCAGCAGCTTAAAGGCAGGGGGAGAGACTGAAGCTTTCTTT
. | TRBJ2-7 | TRBD1 | TRBV11-3 | CASSLATGVFYEQYF | TGTGCCAGCAGCTTAGCGACAGGGGTATTCTACGAGCAGTACTTC
. | TRBJ1-6 | TRBD1 | TRBV4-1 | CASSPHQGGTSPLHF | TGCGCCAGCAGCCCCCACCAGGGGGGTACGTCACCCCTCCACTTT
. | TRBJ2-2 | . | TRBV6-1 | CAGSRRGRNTGELFF | TGTGCCGGGTCCCGTAGGGGCCGAAACACCGGGGAGCTGTTTTTT
. | TRBJ2-5 | TRBD2 | TRBV5-1 | CASSSSGTRVETQYF | TGCGCCAGCAGCTCGTCCGGGACTAGGGTGGAGACCCAGTACTTC
once | TRBJ2-1 | TRBD2 | TRBV11-2 | CASSLALSGGTNEQFF | TGTGCCAGCAGCTTAGCCCTCAGCGGGGGGACCAATGAGCAGTTCTTC
. | TRBJ2-1 | . | TRBV7-2 | CASSLDSSYNEQFF | TGTGCCAGCAGCTTAGACAGCTCCTACAATGAGCAGTTCTTC